This T cell receptor (beta chain) was observed in a study of blood T cells in healthy people across ages. Primers used in a second PCR of about 6 to 11 cycles were a sample-barcoded 5' primer and a J-beta primer mix. MiXCR was run by TCRdb on the 5' RACE reads, yielding one entry per CDR3 protein. The table lists 1.5 million to 2 million distinct CDR3 sequences, 28% of them singletons. This CDR3 is built from 15 residues. Trimming shortened V by 1 base and J by 1 base, and 13 bases separated the two germline ends. Germline lookup yields CDR1 DFQATT and CDR2 SNEGSKA (reference sequence). The receptor was derived from a woman aged 30 to 39 in good health. What was sequenced was blood. The V call is TRBV20-1, the J call TRBJ1-2; D uncertain. The CDR3 loop reads CSARVALGNNYGYTF. In nucleotides, the CDR3 is TGCAGTGCTAGAGTAGCGTTGGGGAATAACTATGGCTACACCTTC.